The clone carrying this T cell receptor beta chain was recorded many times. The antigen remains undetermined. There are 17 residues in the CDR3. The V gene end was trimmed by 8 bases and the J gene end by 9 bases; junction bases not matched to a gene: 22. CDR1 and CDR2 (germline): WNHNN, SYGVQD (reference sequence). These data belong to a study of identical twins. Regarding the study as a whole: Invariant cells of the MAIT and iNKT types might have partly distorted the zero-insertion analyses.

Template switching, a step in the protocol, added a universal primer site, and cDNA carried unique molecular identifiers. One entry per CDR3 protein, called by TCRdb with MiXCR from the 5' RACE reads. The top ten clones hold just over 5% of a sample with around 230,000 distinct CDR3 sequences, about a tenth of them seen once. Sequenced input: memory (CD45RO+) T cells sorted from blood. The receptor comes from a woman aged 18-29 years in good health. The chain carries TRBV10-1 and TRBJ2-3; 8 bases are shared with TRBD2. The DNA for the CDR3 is TGCGCCAGCTCCCTCACCTCGCGGGCGGGAGGAGATTCGACGCAGTATTTT. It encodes CASSLTSRAGGDSTQYF.